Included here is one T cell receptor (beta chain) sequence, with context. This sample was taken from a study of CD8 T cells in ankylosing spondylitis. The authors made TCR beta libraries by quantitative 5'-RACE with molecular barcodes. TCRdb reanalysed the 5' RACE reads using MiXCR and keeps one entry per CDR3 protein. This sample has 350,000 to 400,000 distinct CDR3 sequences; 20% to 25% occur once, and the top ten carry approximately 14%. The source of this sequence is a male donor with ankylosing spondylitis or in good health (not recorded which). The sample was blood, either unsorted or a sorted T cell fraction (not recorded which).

The DNA of the CDR3 is TGTGCCAGCAGCTTAGGGATGGGACCTGCCACAGATACGCAGTATTTT. Protein: CASSLGMGPATDTQYF. The chain recombines TRBV7-8 with TRBJ2-3; D assignment may be TRBD1 or TRBD2 (5 bases each). V was shortened by 1 base and J by 2 bases, with 13 bases between the two germline ends. The germline gives CDR1 SGHVS, CDR2 FQNEAQ. This CDR3 has 16 amino acids.